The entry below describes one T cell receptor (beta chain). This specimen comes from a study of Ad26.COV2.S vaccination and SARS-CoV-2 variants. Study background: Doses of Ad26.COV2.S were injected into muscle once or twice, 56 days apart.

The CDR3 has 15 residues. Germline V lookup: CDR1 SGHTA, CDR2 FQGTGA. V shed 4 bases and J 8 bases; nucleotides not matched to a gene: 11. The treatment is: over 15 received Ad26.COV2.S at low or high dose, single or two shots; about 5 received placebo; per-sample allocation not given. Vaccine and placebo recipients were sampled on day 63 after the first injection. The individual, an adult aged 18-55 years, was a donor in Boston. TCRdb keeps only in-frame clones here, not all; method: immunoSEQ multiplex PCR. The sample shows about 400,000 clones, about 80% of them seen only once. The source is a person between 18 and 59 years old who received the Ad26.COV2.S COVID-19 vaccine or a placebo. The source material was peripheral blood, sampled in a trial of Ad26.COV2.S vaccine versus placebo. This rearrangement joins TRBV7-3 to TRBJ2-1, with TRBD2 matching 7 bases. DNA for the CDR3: TGTGCCAGCAGCTCCCAGGGAGGGGTGGGCGATGAGCAGTTCTTC. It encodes CASSSQGGVGDEQFF.